A selection of T cell receptor beta chains follows, all from one sample in a study of CD8 T cells in ankylosing spondylitis. TCRdb ran MiXCR on the 5' RACE reads and lists one entry per CDR3 protein. The data contain about 540,000 distinct CDR3 sequences, about 12% of them singletons. Input material: blood, either unsorted or a sorted T cell fraction (not recorded which). The receptors originated from a male donor with ankylosing spondylitis. Both conserved end residues are part of each CDR3. A row's size may be missing; if present it is once, few, many or a size class.

abundance	v_gene	len	CDR3aa
many	TRBV20-1	15	CSARGVIGSPYEQYF
few	TRBV12-3/TRBV12-4	15	CASRSRDRRNSPLHF
few	TRBV10-3	16	CAISELRDRNTGELFF
few	TRBV28	13	CASRLLAQGEQYF
-	TRBV5-1	15	CASSLWDLYSDTQYF
many	TRBV20-1	11	CSADSGTEAFF
many	TRBV20-1	14	CSARDLGQGYEQYF
few	TRBV2	14	CASTREKGSNEQFF
-	TRBV27	14	CASNPGGGVETQYF
few	TRBV30	15	CAWAPFLADLYGYTF
few	TRBV20-1	20	CSARDPSPSSSREGTDTQYF
-	TRBV6-1	15	CASSRPGQGAHGYTF
few	TRBV10-3	16	CAISESAPVSNYGYTF
-	TRBV5-1	15	CASSEIRQATDTQYF
few	TRBV20-1	15	CSARDGGPRDDEQFF
many	TRBV10-3	12	CAIALEANTIYF
few	TRBV20-1	13	CSANGGGGKPQHF
few	TRBV5-6	13	CASSLSRDSEQYF
-	TRBV3-1	14	CASSERGRGTEAFF
-	TRBV6-2/TRBV6-3	16	CASSSTGGRLTDTQYF
many	TRBV2	13	CASKVDRANEQFF
few	TRBV7-9	15	CASSSLSGTYNEQFF
-	TRBV7-9	14	CASSPNLGDTEAFF
many	TRBV5-1	15	CASSLGLEAGNEQFF
many	TRBV10-3	15	CAISESGTGSYEQYF
-	TRBV30	14	CAWSLGKYINEQFF
many	TRBV12-3/TRBV12-4	12	CASRGRLETQYF
-	TRBV12-3/TRBV12-4	15	CASSVIQGANEKLFF
-	TRBV12-3/TRBV12-4	14	CASAHGHSSYEQYF
-	TRBV5-8	14	CASSSQGRFYEQYF
few	TRBV12-3/TRBV12-4	13	CASSAGYPGELFF
-	TRBV2	15	CASSASGTGRYGYTF
-	TRBV5-6	17	CASRGAGTGSMNTEAFF
few	TRBV29-1	14	CSAAQVRDYNEQFF
-	TRBV29-1	13	CSVAGRLQETQYF
-	TRBV10-3	15	CAISGYRAGTDTQYF
-	TRBV15	19	CATSRAASRGEEATDTQYF
many	TRBV5-1	14	CASSRTGGQETQYF
few	TRBV20-1	13	CSASTGVGYGYTF
many	TRBV3-1	16	CASSRTGTSGKNEQFF